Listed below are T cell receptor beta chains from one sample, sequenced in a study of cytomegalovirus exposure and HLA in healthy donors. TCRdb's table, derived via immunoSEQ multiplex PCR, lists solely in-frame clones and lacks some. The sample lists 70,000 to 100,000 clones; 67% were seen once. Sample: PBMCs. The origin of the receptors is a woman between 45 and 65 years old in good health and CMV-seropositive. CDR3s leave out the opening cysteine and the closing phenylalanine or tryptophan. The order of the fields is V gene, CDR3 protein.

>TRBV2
ARLYRGGRQPQH
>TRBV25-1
ASSEPGRNEQF
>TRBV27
ASSFSGAAGNTIY
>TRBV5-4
ASSTWTGDYGYT
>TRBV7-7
ASSLRAGDPETQY
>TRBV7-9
ASSPPRASSGNTIY
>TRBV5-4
ASSLDTGGSTGELF
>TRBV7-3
ASSSRLAPDTQY
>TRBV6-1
ASSEWTGRGTEAF
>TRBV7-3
ASSRTSGGTDTQY
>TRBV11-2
ASSLGAGNTEAF
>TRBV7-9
AGGDREGNQPQH
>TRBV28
ASRGVNTEAF
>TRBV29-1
NVETSASGDSYEQY
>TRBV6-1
ASSEDLGNQPQH
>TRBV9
ASSVGGLAARGETQY
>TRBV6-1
ASRRQGNEQF
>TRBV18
ASSPELSGGANNEQF
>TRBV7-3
ASSLIGVGNTEAF
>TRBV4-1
ASSQLLRVQETQY
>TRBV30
AWSLTGSNQPQH
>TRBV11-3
ASSLQGGNTIY
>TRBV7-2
ASSLLGVRTDTQY
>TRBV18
ASSPRQASGANVLT
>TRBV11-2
ASSLVRLAGDEQY
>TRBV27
ASSGQPTEAF
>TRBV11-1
ASSLAREADTQY
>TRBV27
ASSFRGGIETQY
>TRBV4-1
ASSQGGSDYNSPLH
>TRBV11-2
ASSLRGTNTEAF
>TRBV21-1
ASSPRSDRDNIQY
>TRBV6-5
ASSVYRGNEAF
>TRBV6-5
ASSYSIEAMNTEAF
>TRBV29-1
SVALAGGTDTQY
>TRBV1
TSSQVDRGHGSNQPQH
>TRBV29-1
SALRRGGGNTIY
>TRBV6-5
ASSYSRQGSGYT
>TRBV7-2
ASSAGVAGVYGYT
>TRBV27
ASSLDPTRRGAQETQY
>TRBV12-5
ASGYDRGGFRNEQF
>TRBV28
ASSLHVYPRAYNSPLH
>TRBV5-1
ASSKTRTGSGELF
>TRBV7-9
ASRLPGKAPVRGNEQF
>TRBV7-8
ASSSATVAKNIQY
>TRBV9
ASSVVGSGNYGYT
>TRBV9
ASSGTTVHSGNTIY
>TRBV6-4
ASRRTGGAGEAF
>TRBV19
ASSIRVRGNSPLH
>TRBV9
ASSVESHGTGQSPSIPYNEQF
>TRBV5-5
ASSLQETYNEQF
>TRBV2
ASRLPPGTDTQY
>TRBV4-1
ASSQAGLGNTGELF